Listed below are T cell receptor beta chains from one sample, sequenced in a study of T cell responses to AZD1222 COVID-19 vaccine. Only in-frame clones appear in the TCRdb table, and some are missing; sequencing was by immunoSEQ multiplex PCR. Of approximately 140,000 clones in the sample, 80% to 95% were seen once. Source: peripheral blood, taken on day 0 of AZD1222 vaccination. The receptors come from an adult in good health. The CDR3 runs from the conserved cysteine through the conserved F or W. A D gene is named only where the DNA matches it firmly. Size values are once, few and many counts, or a class for expanded clones, and some rows have none.

clone_size j_call d_call v_call cdr3_aa cdr3_nt
once TRBJ2-2 TRBD2 TRBV5-5 CASSFRLAGATGELFF TGTGCCAGCAGCTTCAGACTAGCGGGAGCGACGGGGGAGCTGTTTTTT
. TRBJ1-5 TRBD1 TRBV28 CASTGQGSPQPQHF TGTGCCAGTACAGGACAGGGGTCACCTCAGCCCCAGCATTTT
. TRBJ1-2 . TRBV18 CASSLNREDWYGYTF TGTGCCAGCTCGCTGAACAGGGAAGATTGGTATGGCTACACCTTC
once TRBJ1-5 . TRBV4-2 CASSQDGQGQSQPQHF TGTGCCAGCAGCCAAGATGGGCAGGGCCAATCTCAGCCCCAGCATTTT
. TRBJ1-4 . TRBV6-5 CASAAWRLYEKLFF TGTGCCAGCGCCGCTTGGCGGCTTTATGAAAAACTGTTTTTT
. TRBJ1-1 . TRBV9 CASSGSGGTTEAFF TGTGCCAGCAGCGGCTCTGGGGGAACCACTGAAGCTTTCTTT
. TRBJ1-2 . TRBV19 CASKEENYGYTF TGTGCCAGTAAAGAGGAGAACTATGGCTACACCTTC
. TRBJ1-2 . TRBV19 CASRLTEGYLVGGYTF TGTGCCAGTAGATTGACGGAGGGCTACTTAGTCGGAGGCTACACCTTC
. TRBJ1-2 TRBD1 TRBV30 CAWTKTGRVYGYTF TGTGCCTGGACAAAGACAGGGCGAGTTTATGGCTACACCTTC
. TRBJ2-3 TRBD2 TRBV5-4 CASSLAPTSGASTDTQYF TGTGCCAGCAGCTTGGCCCCGACTAGCGGGGCTTCCACAGATACGCAGTATTTT
. TRBJ2-5 TRBD2 TRBV5-1 CASSLSPLAGAETQYF TGCGCCAGCAGCTTGAGTCCCCTAGCGGGAGCCGAGACCCAGTACTTC
once TRBJ2-2 . TRBV9 CASSVDLDTGELFF TGTGCCAGCAGCGTAGATCTTGACACCGGGGAGCTGTTTTTT
. TRBJ2-7 . TRBV7-9 CASSLIPNEQYF TGTGCCAGCAGCTTAATCCCTAACGAGCAGTACTTC
. TRBJ1-1 TRBD1 TRBV29-1 CSVVYRGQEKTEAFF TGCAGCGTTGTATACAGGGGGCAGGAGAAAACTGAAGCTTTCTTT
. TRBJ1-3 . TRBV7-9 CASSLLGEGNTIYF TGTGCCAGCAGCTTACTGGGGGAAGGAAACACCATATATTTT
. TRBJ2-7 . TRBV24-1 CATTPGRGDYEQYF TGTGCCACCACCCCGGGGAGGGGGGACTACGAGCAGTACTTC
once TRBJ1-2 . TRBV2 CASSGGRYGYTF TGTGCCAGCAGTGGGGGACGGTATGGCTACACCTTC
. TRBJ2-1 TRBD2 TRBV19 CASTASAGGFYNEQFF TGTGCCAGTACCGCGTCGGCGGGAGGGTTCTACAATGAGCAGTTCTTC
. TRBJ2-1 . TRBV19 CASSMALLNNEQFF TGTGCCAGTAGTATGGCCCTCTTAAACAATGAGCAGTTCTTC
once TRBJ2-7 TRBD2 TRBV15 CATSRLGLAGADEQYF TGTGCCACCAGCAGATTGGGACTAGCGGGAGCAGACGAGCAGTACTTC
many TRBJ2-1 TRBD2 TRBV4-1 CASSQETSGPYNEQFF TGCGCCAGCAGCCAAGAGACTAGCGGTCCCTACAATGAGCAGTTCTTC
. TRBJ1-4 TRBD1 TRBV7-9 CASSTTGASGEKLFF TGTGCCAGCAGCACGACAGGGGCCTCCGGTGAAAAACTGTTTTTT
. TRBJ2-7 . TRBV7-2 CASSSGQLGDYEQYF TGTGCCAGCAGCTCCGGACAGCTCGGGGACTACGAGCAGTACTTC
. TRBJ2-4 TRBD1 TRBV2 CASSTGTAQNIQYF TGTGCCAGCAGTACCGGGACAGCCCAAAACATTCAGTACTTC
. TRBJ2-3 . TRBV9 CASSAYFDGTDTQYF TGTGCCAGCAGCGCTTATTTCGACGGCACAGATACGCAGTATTTT
. TRBJ2-7 TRBD1 TRBV30 CAWSGTGLIEQYF TGTGCCTGGAGCGGGACAGGGTTAATCGAGCAGTACTTC
. TRBJ1-2 TRBD1 TRBV19 CASSNDRAYGYTF TGTGCCAGTAGTAACGACAGGGCGTATGGCTACACCTTC
. TRBJ1-3 . TRBV11-2 CASSLDGSYGGFSGNTIYF TGTGCCAGCAGCTTAGATGGCTCTTACGGGGGTTTCTCTGGAAACACCATATATTTT
. TRBJ2-7 . TRBV7-2 CASSPSYEQYF TGTGCCAGCAGCCCTTCCTACGAGCAGTACTTC
. TRBJ1-5 . TRBV19 CASSILQGRLNQPQHF TGTGCCAGTAGTATTCTACAGGGACGGTTAAATCAGCCCCAGCATTTT
. TRBJ2-5 TRBD1 TRBV7-6 CATSWTGLETQYF TGTGCCACCAGCTGGACAGGGTTAGAGACCCAGTACTTC
. TRBJ2-7 . TRBV19 CASSAGNEQYF TGTGCCAGTAGTGCGGGGAACGAGCAGTACTTC
. TRBJ1-2 . TRBV6-5 CASTLDNYGYTF TGTGCCAGCACTCTAGACAACTATGGCTACACCTTC
. TRBJ2-1 TRBD2 TRBV7-8 CASSRAAGFQSSYNEQFF TGTGCCAGCAGCCGAGCAGCGGGGTTCCAAAGCTCCTACAATGAGCAGTTCTTC
few TRBJ2-7 . TRBV4-2 CASSPTGLDEQYF TGTGCCAGCAGCCCGACAGGTCTTGACGAGCAGTACTTC
. TRBJ2-1 TRBD2 TRBV27 CASSLGSGRNEQFF TGTGCCAGCAGTTTGGGTAGCGGGAGAAATGAGCAGTTCTTC
. TRBJ2-7 TRBD2 TRBV6-5 CATEREAPYEQYF TGTGCCACCGAGCGGGAGGCCCCCTACGAGCAGTACTTC
. TRBJ1-1 . TRBV4-3 CASSQDIQGTEAFF TGCGCCAGCAGCCAAGATATACAGGGCACTGAAGCTTTCTTT
. TRBJ2-7 . TRBV10-3 CAISLNNYEQYF TGTGCCATCTCGCTCAACAACTACGAGCAGTACTTC
. TRBJ1-2 TRBD1 TRBV10-3 CAISETGVPGYTF TGTGCCATCAGTGAGACAGGGGTCCCTGGCTACACCTTC